This is a list of T cell receptor beta chains from one sample in a study of T-cell memory formation after mild COVID-19. TCRdb processed the 5' RACE reads anew with MiXCR; each CDR3 protein has one entry. The sample consists of around 140,000 distinct CDR3 sequences, roughly 19% of them appearing once. Sequencing used PBMCs or a T cell subset sorted from them (not recorded which). The receptors derive from an adult woman who had mild COVID-19 (a few samples of this study predate the infection). Cell type and time point are not known. The conserved cysteine and the conserved F or W are not part of the CDR3 here. Fields, in order: V gene, J gene, CDR3 protein.

TRBV7-2	TRBJ2-3	ASSFSGSIDTQY
TRBV4-3	TRBJ2-7	ASSQGRRGTYEQY
TRBV6-6	TRBJ1-5	ASRGQGMEPQH
TRBV3-2	TRBJ1-2	ASSPTDRYGYT
TRBV19	TRBJ2-3	ASSIAGGTDTQY
TRBV7-3	TRBJ2-3	ASSKNGRTKTDTQY
TRBV2	TRBJ1-5	ASRANSNQPQH
TRBV7-6	TRBJ2-7	ASSLSPNYEQY
TRBV28	TRBJ2-3	ASSLSRGSDTQY
TRBV24-1	TRBJ2-2	ATSFGDTGELF
TRBV7-8	TRBJ2-3	ASSPGEVTDTQY
TRBV12-3/TRBV12-4	TRBJ2-4	ASRRGKLAGDIQY
TRBV7-9	TRBJ2-1	ASTLSGRRGGYNEQF
TRBV12-3/TRBV12-4	TRBJ2-6	ASSLRSSGANVLT
TRBV7-8	TRBJ2-7	ASSSNLGGFYEQY
TRBV20-1	TRBJ2-3	SARVWGRATDTQY
TRBV11-2	TRBJ1-5	ASSPSGSNQPQH
TRBV19	TRBJ1-1	ASSIIDSANTEAF
TRBV7-2	TRBJ2-3	ASSRGGADTQY
TRBV14	TRBJ2-2	ASSPFLGGTGELF
TRBV3-1	TRBJ2-2	ASSQVLTGPGELF
TRBV4-2	TRBJ2-7	ASSPGWVATVYEQY
TRBV6-2/TRBV6-3	TRBJ2-2	ASVWAGTGELF
TRBV10-3	TRBJ1-1	ATSPGQVEAF
TRBV4-1	TRBJ2-1	ASSQGFRDEQF
TRBV5-1	TRBJ2-1	ASSGTRRNNEQF
TRBV6-5	TRBJ1-6	ASSSDRMSPLH
TRBV12-3/TRBV12-4	TRBJ2-3	ASSLGFSELTDTQY
TRBV12-3/TRBV12-4	TRBJ2-2	ASSLARKNTGELF
TRBV29-1	TRBJ2-7	SVASHSSYEQY
TRBV7-8	TRBJ1-5	ASSLGSRRGLNQPQH
TRBV20-1	TRBJ2-1	SAFQSRLLAGDYNEQF
TRBV9	TRBJ1-2	ASSPWQGVSYGYT
TRBV7-8	TRBJ1-5	ASSVDRGRNQPQH
TRBV4-1	TRBJ1-1	ASSQVGQGADTEAF
TRBV18	TRBJ2-3	ASSYRFARDTQY
TRBV7-2	TRBJ2-7	ASSLYVRDYEQY
TRBV9	TRBJ1-1	ASSVVRGTEAF
TRBV6-1	TRBJ1-2	ASRGSTDNYGYT
TRBV7-2	TRBJ1-1	ASSFPGTGGTEAF
TRBV5-1	TRBJ2-5	ASSLVGLQETQY
TRBV7-2	TRBJ1-5	ASSSRLMGGNQPQH
TRBV4-1	TRBJ2-7	ASSRTSGTGGYEQY
TRBV20-1	TRBJ1-1	SPLRQAHTEAF
TRBV5-1	TRBJ1-1	ASSLVAGGLTEAF
TRBV18	TRBJ2-7	ASSPPESRSSYEQY
TRBV19	TRBJ1-5	ASSTPTDRRPQH
TRBV7-8	TRBJ2-1	ASSLEGGGTYEQF
TRBV6-5	TRBJ2-7	ASSLSKRDEQY
TRBV5-4	TRBJ2-7	ASSSGGAGSIEQY
TRBV7-2	TRBJ2-7	ASSSQGGGYEQY